The 31 T cell receptor beta chains below were found in one sample sequenced in a study of shared clonotypes between healthy human individuals. TCRdb's copy holds only in-frame clones and misses some; the assay was immunoSEQ multiplex PCR. The data contain about 180,000 clones, roughly 91% of them singletons. The material sequenced was naive CD4+ T cells sorted from blood. Subset here: CD45RA+ positively selected. These receptors all stem from a woman aged 25-40 years in good health.

The rearrangement uses TRBV18 and TRBJ2-7; 7 nucleotides agree with TRBD2. V shed 3 bases, J shed 4 bases, and the junction held 9 bases outside the gene matches. CDR3 length: 15 residues. Germline V gives CDR1 KGHSH, CDR2 LQKENI. The CDR3 is CASSPGEGLSYEQYF. CDR3 DNA sequence: TGTGCCAGCTCACCCGGGGAGGGTTTATCTTACGAGCAGTACTTC.

This clone has only one observation. The chain joins TRBV5-1 to TRBJ2-7; 7 bases map to TRBD1. V lost 0 bases and J lost 4; bases outside the gene matches: 4. The CDR3 contains 14 residues. Per germline, CDR1 SGHRS and CDR2 YFSETQ. The CDR3 DNA reads TGCGCCAGCAGCTTGGGACAGGGACGGTACGAGCAGTACTTC. Its protein is CASSLGQGRYEQYF.

This clone was found once. V usage is TRBV2 and J usage is TRBJ1-5, with a weak D call TRBD1 (6 bases). Trimming left V 7 bases short and J 3 bases short, with 13 bases between. This CDR3 has 14 amino acids. CDR1 is SNHLY, CDR2 FYNNEI, per germline. The CDR3 DNA is TGTGCCAGCACGAACCGGGACACCAATCAGCCCCAGCATTTT. Translated: CASTNRDTNQPQHF.

The chain has TRBV4-1 and TRBJ2-1; no clear D gene. V lost 0 bases, J lost 4 bases, and 10 bases lay in between. Germline CDR1 reads MGHRA; CDR2 reads YSYEKL. The CDR3 totals 15 residues. The DNA of the CDR3 is TGCGCCAGCAGCCAAGAACCACAATCTTACAATGAGCAGTTCTTC. This gives the protein CASSQEPQSYNEQFF.

The chain uses TRBV5-1 and TRBJ2-1, with a weak D call TRBD2 (6 bases). Germline V gene lookup returns CDR1 SGHRS and CDR2 YFSETQ. The CDR3 totals 14 residues. The V and J ends lost 0 bases and 9 bases respectively, with 13 bases between them. DNA of the CDR3: TGCGCCAGCAGCTTGGGACCGCACGGGGGTGAGCAGTTCTTC. Protein sequence: CASSLGPHGGEQFF.

The chain joins TRBV27 to TRBJ2-7, with TRBD2 identical over 14 bases. The germline V gene encodes CDR1 MNHEY and CDR2 SMNVEV (reference sequence). The CDR3 is made up of 18 amino acids. Trimming took 5 bases from V and 2 from J; bases not matched to a gene: 11. The CDR3, as DNA: TGTGCCAGCAGTGCCATGACTAGCGGGAGGGAGAAGGCCTACGAGCAGTACTTC. Amino acid sequence: CASSAMTSGREKAYEQYF.

J is TRBJ2-7 and V is TRBV2, with 8 bases fitting TRBD1. Germline CDR1 is SNHLY and CDR2 is FYNNEI. V lost 6 bases to trimming and J lost 5 bases; unmatched junction nucleotides: 9. CDR3 length: 14 residues. CDR3 sequence reads: CASSRTGIGDEQYF. Here the CDR3 DNA reads TGTGCCAGCAGCCGGACAGGGATCGGCGACGAGCAGTACTTC.

The V call is TRBV7-2, the J call TRBJ2-5; D might be TRBD1 (5 bases). The J call may be faulty, since TRBJ2-7 better matches the DNA end. The CDR3 is made up of 15 amino acids. Germline V gene sequence: CDR1 SGHTA, CDR2 FQGNSA. The CDR3 protein is CASSLARDAPYEQYF. For the CDR3, the DNA is TGTGCCAGCAGCTTAGCCAGGGATGCTCCCTACGAGCAGTACTTC.

V is TRBV6-1 and J is TRBJ2-7; 10 bases line up with TRBD2. This CDR3 is built from 14 residues. Germline values: CDR1 MNHNS, CDR2 SASEGT. J was trimmed by 2 bases and V by 6 bases; bases with no gene match: 4. CDR3: CASRPSGSAYEQYF. The CDR3 bases are TGTGCCAGCAGACCTAGCGGGAGTGCCTACGAGCAGTACTTC.

This chain links TRBV19 with TRBJ2-3; 8 nucleotides align to TRBD2. The CDR3 has 13 residues. Germline values: CDR1 LNHDA, CDR2 SQIVND (reference sequence). The V segment lost 5 bases and the J segment 5 bases; nucleotides outside the gene matches: 3. The CDR3 is CASSLAGGDTQYF. CDR3 nucleotides: TGTGCCAGTAGTCTTGCGGGGGGAGATACGCAGTATTTT.

The chain carries TRBV7-2 and TRBJ2-4; 14 bases are a match to TRBD2. The CDR3 spans 16 residues. Germline CDR1 reads SGHTA; CDR2 reads FQGNSA. Germline trimming cut 6 bases from V and 8 bases from J; bases unmatched to any gene: 9. CDR3 residues: CASSGGTSGSMYIQYF. CDR3 sequence (DNA): TGTGCCAGCAGTGGGGGGACTAGCGGGAGTATGTACATTCAGTACTTC.

The CDR3 loop is CASSPGTGGHQPQHF. Here the CDR3 DNA reads TGTGCCAGCAGCCCCGGGACAGGGGGCCATCAGCCCCAGCATTTT. The rearrangement links TRBV7-2 to TRBJ1-5; 12 bases match TRBD1. This CDR3 contains 15 residues. The ends lost 5 bases at V and 5 bases at J; junction bases unmatched: 4. The V gene's germline CDR1 is SGHTA and CDR2 FQGNSA.

The V and J genes are TRBV30 and TRBJ1-2; tentative D call: TRBD1 (5 bases). Per the germline V gene, CDR1 is GTSNPN and CDR2 is SVGIG (reference sequence). The V gene lost 4 bases and the J gene lost 8 bases, with 14 bases spanning the gap. There are 12 residues in the CDR3. DNA for the CDR3: TGTGCCTGGAACCTCCAGGGAGGCGGCTACACCTTC. Translated, it gives CAWNLQGGGYTF.

This rearrangement joins TRBV20-1 to TRBJ1-5, with unresolved D. The CDR3 has 10 residues. The V end was cut by 4 bases, the J end by 3 bases, with 1 base between. Germline CDR1 and CDR2: DFQATT and SNEGSKA (reference sequence). For the CDR3, the DNA is TGCAGTGCTAACAATCAGCCCCAGCATTTT. Translation: CSANNQPQHF.

The V gene is TRBV5-1, the J gene TRBJ2-6; D remains ambiguous. Deletions cut 3 bases from V and 0 bases from J, with 7 bases between. CDR1 SGHRS and CDR2 YFSETQ come from the germline V gene. There are 15 residues in the CDR3. This chain's CDR3 is CASSSESSGANVLTF. The CDR3 nucleotides read TGCGCCAGCAGCTCAGAGAGCTCTGGGGCCAACGTCCTGACTTTC.

The J gene is TRBJ2-5, the V gene TRBV29-1; TRBD2 aligns across 14 bases. Germline V gene data show CDR1 as SQVTM and CDR2 as ANQGSEA. The CDR3 runs to 16 residues. Trimming cost V 4 bases and J 4 bases; bases outside gene matches: 8. CDR3 amino acids: CSVAKGTSGSRETQYF. CDR3 sequence (DNA): TGCAGCGTTGCTAAGGGGACTAGCGGGAGTAGAGAGACCCAGTACTTC.

The chain is built from TRBV5-1 and TRBJ2-3, with 10 bases identical to TRBD2. The CDR3 extends over 16 amino acids. Germline V lookup: CDR1 SGHRS, CDR2 YFSETQ. J lost 6 bases, V lost 4 bases, and 11 bases had no gene match. CDR3 in DNA: TGCGCCAGCAGCAGACTAGCGGGCCAACAGGGGGATACGCAGTATTTT. It specifies CASSRLAGQQGDTQYF.

The V call is TRBV5-1, the J call TRBJ1-3, with D perhaps TRBD1 (5 bases). V was pared by 0 bases and J by 2 bases, with 6 bases between. The CDR3 runs to 14 residues. Looked up from germline, CDR1 is SGHRS and CDR2 is YFSETQ. The CDR3 loop reads CASSLGGTGNTIYF. The CDR3, as DNA: TGCGCCAGCAGCTTGGGGGGCACTGGAAACACCATATATTTT.

This chain links TRBV14 with TRBJ2-2; TRBD2 matches 12 bases. The CDR3 covers 19 residues. Germline CDR1 is SGHDN and CDR2 is FVKESK. The V segment lost 4 bases and the J segment 5 bases; nucleotides outside the gene matches: 14. The DNA for the CDR3 is TGTGCCAGCAGCCCACTACGGACTAGCGGGAATACTGTGACCGGGGAGCTGTTTTTT. Its protein product is CASSPLRTSGNTVTGELFF.

V and J are TRBV6-6 and TRBJ1-2, with unresolved D. CDR3 length: 11 residues. The V gene's germline CDR1 is MNHNY and CDR2 SVGAGI (reference sequence). The V end lost 6 bases, the J end lost 2 bases, and 4 bases lay between the germline ends. CDR3 sequence (DNA): TGTGCCAGCAGCGGAAACTATGGCTACACCTTC. Translation: CASSGNYGYTF.

This clone was picked up one time. The rearrangement joins TRBV6-1 to TRBJ2-7; a weak D match, TRBD2 (5 bases). In germline, CDR1 is MNHNS, CDR2 SASEGT. Deletions cut 7 bases from V and 1 base from J, with 17 bases between. This CDR3 comprises 15 residues. The CDR3 is CASITDWSSSYEQYF. The CDR3 nucleotides are TGTGCCAGCATAACGGACTGGAGTTCTTCCTACGAGCAGTACTTC.

This clone has more than one count but fewer than ten. The genes are TRBV5-1 and TRBJ2-7; 7 nucleotides match TRBD2. The CDR3 length is 15 residues. Trimming took 4 bases from V and 3 from J; bases not matched to a gene: 10. CDR1 and CDR2 (germline): SGHRS, YFSETQ. As DNA, the CDR3 is TGCGCCAGCAGCGCGGGGGACTCAGGACGCTACGAGCAGTACTTC. This encodes CASSAGDSGRYEQYF.

V and J are TRBV7-9 and TRBJ1-2, with 9 bases fitting TRBD1. Germline V gene sequence: CDR1 SEHNR, CDR2 FQNEAQ (reference sequence). V lost 4 bases to trimming and J lost 2 bases; unmatched junction nucleotides: 5. The CDR3 is 15 residues long. The CDR3 sequence: CASSSYRGPNYGYTF. For the CDR3, the DNA is TGTGCCAGCAGCTCATACAGGGGGCCCAACTATGGCTACACCTTC.

In its sample, this clone was seen once. This chain joins TRBV4-1 and TRBJ2-7; D could derive from TRBD1 or TRBD2 (5 bases each). This CDR3 contains 11 residues. Germline loops: CDR1 MGHRA, CDR2 YSYEKL. V lost 8 bases and J 5 bases, leaving 10 bases between the germline ends. CDR3 nucleotide sequence: TGCGCCAGCGGGGGTAGCCACGAGCAGTACTTC. As protein: CASGGSHEQYF.

This clone has only one observation. This CDR3 is CASSDRLRGAYEQYF. Written as DNA, the CDR3 is TGCGCCAGCAGCGACAGACTGAGGGGGGCCTACGAGCAGTACTTC. V usage is TRBV4-1 and J usage is TRBJ2-7; perhaps D is TRBD1 or TRBD2 (6 bases each). CDR1 and CDR2 (germline): MGHRA, YSYEKL. CDR3 length equals 15 residues. V dropped 5 bases and J dropped 2 bases, with 16 bases sitting between them.

J is TRBJ1-3 and V is TRBV6-5; no firm D call. Germline V gene data show CDR1 as MNHEY and CDR2 as SVGAGI. This CDR3 spans 15 amino acids. The ends were cut back, 5 bases at V and 0 bases at J, with 11 bases in the middle. The DNA for the CDR3 is TGTGCCAGCAGTAATAGGGCCCGCTCTGGAAACACCATATATTTT. It encodes CASSNRARSGNTIYF.

This rearrangement joins TRBV30 to TRBJ1-1, with D perhaps TRBD1 (5 bases). This CDR3 spans 14 amino acids. V lost 3 bases to trimming and J lost 4 bases, with 15 bases between them. Germline V gene data show CDR1 as GTSNPN and CDR2 as SVGIG (reference sequence). DNA of the CDR3: TGTGCCTGGAGAGGAGGGACTCGAGGCACTGAAGCTTTCTTT. It translates to CAWRGGTRGTEAFF.

This chain connects TRBV30 to TRBJ2-5, with 8 positions matching TRBD1. Judging by the DNA end, TRBJ2-7 fits better; the J call may be wrong. This CDR3 is built from 12 residues. Germline values: CDR1 GTSNPN, CDR2 SVGIG (reference sequence). The CDR3 sequence is CAWTRGPYEQYF. CDR3 in DNA: TGTGCCTGGACCAGGGGGCCCTACGAGCAGTACTTC.

This chain connects TRBV5-1 to TRBJ1-6, with TRBD1 matching 8 bases. Germline CDR1 reads SGHRS; CDR2 reads YFSETQ. The CDR3 consists of 15 residues. After removal of 0 bases from V and 9 bases from J, the junction contained 5 bases not matched to a gene. The CDR3 spells CASSLAGQGLSPLHF. The CDR3 DNA is TGCGCCAGCAGCTTGGCTGGACAGGGTCTTTCACCCCTCCACTTT. The whole variable domain, remainder taken from reference TRBV5-1 and TRBJ1-6, is KAGVTQTPRYLIKTRGQQVTLSCSPISGHRSVSWYQQTPGQGLQFLFEYFSETQRNKGNFPGRFSGRQFSNSRSEMNVSTLELGDSALYLCASSLAGQGLSPLHFGNGTRLTVT.

The CDR3 is CASSAVTGGTEAFF. CDR3 DNA sequence: TGCGCCAGCAGCGCGGTGACAGGGGGGACTGAAGCTTTCTTT. This rearrangement joins TRBV5-1 to TRBJ1-1, with 9 bases fitting TRBD1. The CDR3 contains 14 residues. Losses at the gene ends were 4 bases for V and 5 bases for J; bases not matched to a gene: 6. CDR1 and CDR2 from the germline V gene are SGHRS and YFSETQ. The whole variable domain, remainder taken from reference TRBV5-1 and TRBJ1-1, is KAGVTQTPRYLIKTRGQQVTLSCSPISGHRSVSWYQQTPGQGLQFLFEYFSETQRNKGNFPGRFSGRQFSNSRSEMNVSTLELGDSALYLCASSAVTGGTEAFFGQGTRLTVV.

This rearrangement joins TRBV5-1 to TRBJ2-5; 9 bases map to TRBD2. The end of the DNA aligns better with TRBJ2-7, so the J call may be wrong. The germline V gene encodes CDR1 SGHRS and CDR2 YFSETQ. The CDR3 covers 16 residues. CDR3 DNA: TGCGCCAGCAGATATCAGACAGGGACTAGCTTACACGAGCAGTACTTC. Its protein is CASRYQTGTSLHEQYF.